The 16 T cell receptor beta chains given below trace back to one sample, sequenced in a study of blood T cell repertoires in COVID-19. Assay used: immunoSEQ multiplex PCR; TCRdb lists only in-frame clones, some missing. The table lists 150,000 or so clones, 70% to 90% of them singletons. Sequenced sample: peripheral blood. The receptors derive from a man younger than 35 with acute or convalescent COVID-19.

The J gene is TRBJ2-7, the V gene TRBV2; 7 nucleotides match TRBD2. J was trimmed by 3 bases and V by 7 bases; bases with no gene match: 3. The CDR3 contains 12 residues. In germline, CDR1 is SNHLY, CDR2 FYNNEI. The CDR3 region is CASTTSYYEQYF. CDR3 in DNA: TGTGCCAGCACGACTAGCTACTACGAGCAGTACTTC.

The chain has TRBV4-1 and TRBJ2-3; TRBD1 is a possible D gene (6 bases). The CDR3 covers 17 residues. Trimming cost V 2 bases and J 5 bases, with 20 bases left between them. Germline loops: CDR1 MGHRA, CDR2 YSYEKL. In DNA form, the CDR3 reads TGCGCCAGCAGCCAATCCCACCTTGCCGTAGGGGGAGATACGCAGTATTTT. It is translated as CASSQSHLAVGGDTQYF.

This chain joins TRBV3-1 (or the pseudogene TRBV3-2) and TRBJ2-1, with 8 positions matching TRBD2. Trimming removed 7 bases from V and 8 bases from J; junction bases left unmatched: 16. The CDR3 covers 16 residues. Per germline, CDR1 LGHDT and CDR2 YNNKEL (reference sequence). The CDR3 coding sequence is TGTGCCAGCACCCCGGGCGTCGGGGGGGCCATGTATGAGCAGTTCTTC. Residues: CASTPGVGGAMYEQFF.

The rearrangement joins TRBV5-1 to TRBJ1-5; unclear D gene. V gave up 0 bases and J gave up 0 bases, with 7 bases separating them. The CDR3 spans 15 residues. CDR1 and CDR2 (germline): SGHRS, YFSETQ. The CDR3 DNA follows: TGCGCCAGCAGCTTGGACGGGTATAGCAATCAGCCCCAGCATTTT. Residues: CASSLDGYSNQPQHF.

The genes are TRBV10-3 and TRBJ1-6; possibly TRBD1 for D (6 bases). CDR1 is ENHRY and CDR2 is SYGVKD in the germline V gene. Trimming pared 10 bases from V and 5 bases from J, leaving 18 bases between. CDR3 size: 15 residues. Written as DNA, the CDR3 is TGTGCCACCTCCGGGGGGGGCTGGGATAATTCACCCCTCCACTTT. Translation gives CATSGGGWDNSPLHF.

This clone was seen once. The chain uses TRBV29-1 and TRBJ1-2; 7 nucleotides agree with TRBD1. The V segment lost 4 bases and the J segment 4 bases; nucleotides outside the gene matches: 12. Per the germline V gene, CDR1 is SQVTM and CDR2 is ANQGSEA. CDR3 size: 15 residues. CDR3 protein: CSVVAYRGGTYGYTF. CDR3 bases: TGCAGCGTTGTAGCGTACAGGGGAGGAACCTATGGCTACACCTTC.

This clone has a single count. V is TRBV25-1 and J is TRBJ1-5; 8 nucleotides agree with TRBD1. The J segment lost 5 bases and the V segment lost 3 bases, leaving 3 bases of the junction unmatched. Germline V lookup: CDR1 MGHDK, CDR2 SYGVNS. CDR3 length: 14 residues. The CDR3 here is CASSETGVYQPQHF. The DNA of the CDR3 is TGTGCCAGCAGTGAGACAGGGGTATATCAGCCCCAGCATTTT.

CDR3 loop: CASSHRETDTQYF. The CDR3 nucleotides are TGTGCCAGCAGCCACAGGGAAACAGATACGCAGTATTTT. The rearrangement uses TRBV6-2 or TRBV6-3 and TRBJ2-3, with D perhaps matching TRBD1 (6 bases). CDR3 length: 13 residues. Germline-derived CDR1 and CDR2 are MNHEY and SVGEGT. The V end lost 6 bases, the J end lost 3 bases, and 10 bases lay between the germline ends.

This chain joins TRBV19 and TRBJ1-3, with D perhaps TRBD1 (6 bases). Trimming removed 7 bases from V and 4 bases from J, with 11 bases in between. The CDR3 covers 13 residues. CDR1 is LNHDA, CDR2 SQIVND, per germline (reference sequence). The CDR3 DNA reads TGTGCCAGTAACGCAGGGGAAGGAAACACCATATATTTT. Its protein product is CASNAGEGNTIYF.

CDR3 residues: CASSIDPGGGGTGELFF. The CDR3 DNA is TGTGCCAGTAGTATAGATCCCGGGGGTGGTGGCACCGGGGAGCTGTTTTTT. The chain combines TRBV19 with TRBJ2-2, with D perhaps matching TRBD2 (6 bases). This CDR3 region has 17 residues. Germline V gene sequence: CDR1 LNHDA, CDR2 SQIVND (reference sequence). V was trimmed by 0 bases and J by 4 bases, leaving 15 bases between them.

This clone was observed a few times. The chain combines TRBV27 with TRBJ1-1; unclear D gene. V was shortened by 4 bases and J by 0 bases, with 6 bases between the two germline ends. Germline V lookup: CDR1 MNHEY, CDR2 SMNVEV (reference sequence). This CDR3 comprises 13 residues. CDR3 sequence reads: CASSSEVNTEAFF. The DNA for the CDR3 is TGTGCCAGCAGTTCCGAGGTGAACACTGAAGCTTTCTTT.

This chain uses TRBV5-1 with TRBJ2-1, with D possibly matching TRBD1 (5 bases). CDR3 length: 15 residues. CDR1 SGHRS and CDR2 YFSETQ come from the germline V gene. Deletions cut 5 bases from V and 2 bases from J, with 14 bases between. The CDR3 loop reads CASSLQGYPYNEQFF. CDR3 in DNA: TGCGCCAGCAGTCTCCAGGGTTATCCCTACAATGAGCAGTTCTTC.

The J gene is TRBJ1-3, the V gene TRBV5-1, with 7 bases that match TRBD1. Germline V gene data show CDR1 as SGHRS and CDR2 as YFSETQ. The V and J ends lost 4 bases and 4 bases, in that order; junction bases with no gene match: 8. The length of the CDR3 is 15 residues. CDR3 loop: CASSIAGQEGNTIYF. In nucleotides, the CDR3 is TGCGCCAGCAGCATCGCCGGACAGGAGGGAAACACCATATATTTT.

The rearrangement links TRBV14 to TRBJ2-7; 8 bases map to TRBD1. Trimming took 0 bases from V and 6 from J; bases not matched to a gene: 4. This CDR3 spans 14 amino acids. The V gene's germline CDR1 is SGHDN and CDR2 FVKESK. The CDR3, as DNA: TGTGCCAGCAGCCAAGATCTTACAGGGGGCGAGCAGTACGTC. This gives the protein CASSQDLTGGEQYV.

The CDR3 DNA reads as TGCGCCAGCAGCCACCCTTCCACAGGCCGCCCCTACGAGCAGTACTTC. Amino acid sequence: CASSHPSTGRPYEQYF. The chain recombines TRBV4-1 with TRBJ2-7; D may be TRBD1 (5 bases). V lost 3 bases, J lost 2 bases, and 17 bases lay in between. CDR3 length equals 16 residues. Germline CDR1 is MGHRA and CDR2 is YSYEKL.

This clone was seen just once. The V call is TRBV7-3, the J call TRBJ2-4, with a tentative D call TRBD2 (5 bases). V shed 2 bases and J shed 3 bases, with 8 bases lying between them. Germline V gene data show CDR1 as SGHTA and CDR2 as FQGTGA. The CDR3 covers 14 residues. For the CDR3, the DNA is TGTGCCAGCAGCTTAGCAGGAGGCAAAAACATTCAGTACTTC. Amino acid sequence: CASSLAGGKNIQYF.